This T cell receptor (beta chain) was sequenced in a study of shared clonotypes between healthy human individuals. Profiling relied on immunoSEQ multiplex PCR, and the TCRdb table lists in-frame clones only, not all of them. The table records millions of clones, approximately 94% of them present only once. Study results and limitations: Researchers found naive subsets generally carried larger estimated richness than memory subsets. Across a few donors, naive CD4 shared roughly 5.2%, naive CD8 around 3.8%, memory CD4 roughly 2.3%, memory CD8 0.35% to 0.5%.

Germline V gives CDR1 SGHRS, CDR2 YFSETQ. The V and J ends lost 5 bases and 0 bases respectively, with 3 bases between them. CDR3 length: 11 amino acids. In regard to this clone: Its target is not known. Being one base from a much bigger clone, this may be a read error. In the same sample, other DNA sequences code for this CDR3.

The naive CD8 population came from CD45RO-negative cells selected for CCR7, without terminally differentiated effector memory CD45RA+ cells. The sequencing sample was made of naive CD8+ T cells sorted from blood. This receptor was identified in a man aged 18 to 29 in good health. The J gene is TRBJ2-7, the V gene TRBV5-1, with D uncertain. CDR3 sequence reads: CASSSSYEQYF. The DNA for the CDR3 is TGCGCCAGCAGTTCCTCCTACGAGCAGTACTTC.